This is a list of T cell receptor beta chains from one sample in a study of blood T cell repertoires in COVID-19. Libraries were prepared by immunoSEQ multiplex PCR; TCRdb keeps only in-frame clonotypes and omits some of them. The table lists some 150,000 clones, approximately 80% of them singletons, with nearly 15% in the top ten. The sequenced sample consisted of PBMCs or T cells enriched from blood (not recorded which). These receptors originate from a man aged 45 to 65 who had recovered from COVID-19. Both conserved end residues are part of each CDR3. A D gene is named only where the DNA matches it firmly. Clone size appears in some rows only: once, few, many, or a class for an expanded clone.

TRBV9	.	TRBJ1-4	few	CASSAGGATNEKLFF	TGTGCCAGCAGCGCGGGGGGCGCAACTAATGAAAAACTGTTTTTT
TRBV7-9	.	TRBJ1-1	.	CASSLEFFTDTEAFF	TGTGCCAGCAGCTTGGAGTTTTTTACGGACACTGAAGCTTTCTTT
TRBV2	TRBD1	TRBJ1-6	.	CASRGQIGSPLHF	TGTGCCAGCAGGGGACAGATAGGTTCACCCCTCCACTTT
TRBV5-1	TRBD1	TRBJ2-5	.	CASMEDRAISFQETQYF	TGCGCCAGCATGGAGGACAGGGCAATTAGTTTCCAAGAGACCCAGTACTTC
TRBV7-9	TRBD1	TRBJ1-2	.	CASSVGQGLSGYTF	TGTGCCAGCAGCGTCGGACAGGGATTGAGTGGCTACACCTTC
TRBV27	.	TRBJ1-3	.	CASSLSYGNTIYF	TGTGCCAGCAGTTTATCGTATGGAAACACCATATATTTT
TRBV5-1	.	TRBJ2-1	.	CASSLDRGQGGGEQFF	TGCGCCAGCAGCTTGGACCGTGGACAGGGCGGGGGTGAGCAGTTCTTC
TRBV5-1	TRBD1	TRBJ2-7	.	CASSLGTGVGTEQYF	TGCGCCAGCAGCTTGGGTACAGGGGTCGGGACCGAGCAGTACTTC
TRBV4-1	.	TRBJ1-5	.	CASSQAHNNQPQHF	TGCGCCAGCAGCCAAGCACACAACAATCAGCCCCAGCATTTT
TRBV7-7	TRBD1	TRBJ2-2	.	CASSRQGSNTGELFF	TGTGCTAGCAGCCGACAGGGGTCGAACACCGGGGAGCTGTTTTTT
TRBV5-1	.	TRBJ2-1	.	CASSIDSTNNEQFF	TGCGCCAGCAGCATCGACAGTACCAACAATGAGCAGTTCTTC
TRBV4-2	TRBD1	TRBJ1-4	many	CASSQDRAGGDYEKLFF	TGTGCCAGCAGCCAAGATCGGGCAGGGGGCGATTATGAAAAACTGTTTTTT
TRBV7-8	.	TRBJ1-4	.	CASSPGGGANEKLFF	TGTGCCAGCAGCCCCGGGGGGGGCGCTAATGAAAAACTGTTTTTT
TRBV11-2	.	TRBJ2-7	.	CASSQNRETYEQYF	TGTGCCAGCAGTCAAAACAGGGAAACCTACGAGCAGTACTTC
TRBV3-1/TRBV3-2	TRBD1	TRBJ1-2	few	CASSQERTGVGANYGYTF	TGTGCCAGCAGCCAAGAAAGGACAGGGGTAGGCGCTAACTATGGCTACACCTTC
TRBV6-5	.	TRBJ1-1	.	CAVCRTVNTEAFF	TGTGCCGTTTGCCGGACAGTGAACACTGAAGCTTTCTTT
TRBV6-5	.	TRBJ2-7	.	CASSQSSGNYEQYF	TGTGCCAGCAGCCAGAGTTCGGGGAACTACGAGCAGTACTTC
TRBV5-6	.	TRBJ2-6	.	CASSFVQGSGANVLTF	TGTGCCAGCAGCTTTGTTCAGGGCTCTGGGGCCAACGTCCTGACTTTC
TRBV23-1	.	TRBJ2-1	.	CASSAEIYSYNEQFF	TGCGCCAGCAGTGCGGAGATTTACTCCTACAATGAGCAGTTCTTC
TRBV18	.	TRBJ2-7	.	CASSPISGEYEQYF	TGTGCCAGCTCACCAATTTCCGGGGAGTACGAGCAGTACTTC
TRBV19	TRBD1	TRBJ1-3	.	CASTIQGASGNTIYF	TGTGCCAGTACCATACAGGGGGCGTCTGGAAACACCATATATTTT
TRBV13	.	TRBJ1-3	.	CASSLGPRTFSGNTIYF	TGTGCCAGCAGCTTAGGCCCCAGGACTTTCTCTGGAAACACCATATATTTT
TRBV5-5	TRBD2	TRBJ2-1	.	CASSLAPTSGGLDEQFF	TGTGCCAGCAGCTTGGCCCCGACTAGCGGGGGGCTGGATGAGCAGTTCTTC
TRBV30	TRBD1	TRBJ2-7	once	CACRTGNRPYEQYF	TGTGCCTGTCGGACAGGAAATAGACCCTACGAGCAGTACTTC
TRBV3-1/TRBV3-2	.	TRBJ1-1	.	CASSQQGAEAFF	TGTGCCAGCAGCCAACAGGGCGCTGAAGCTTTCTTT
TRBV2	.	TRBJ1-1	once	CASSGLGGRTEAFF	TGTGCCAGCAGTGGTCTCGGGGGTCGGACTGAAGCTTTCTTT
TRBV12-2	.	TRBJ1-2	.	CGTTRVGVAHNYGYTF	TGTGGGACTACTAGGGTGGGGGTTGCACATAACTATGGCTACACCTTC
TRBV15	.	TRBJ1-6	many	CATSRGGDNSPLHF	TGTGCCACCAGCAGAGGGGGGGATAATTCACCCCTCCACTTT
TRBV6-1	TRBD1	TRBJ1-1	.	CASSLPGQGRTEAFF	TGTGCCAGCAGTCTCCCAGGACAGGGACGAACTGAAGCTTTCTTT